This TCR beta chain comes out of a study of shared T cell receptors in the human thymus. The length of the CDR3 is 16 residues. From germline, CDR1 is MNHNY and CDR2 SVGAGI (reference sequence). J was trimmed by 3 bases and V by 3 bases; bases with no gene match: 9. Some clones are missing from TCRdb's copy, which holds only in-frame ones; the method was immunoSEQ multiplex PCR. The sample yields around 340,000 clones, more than 85% seen once. The sequenced sample consisted of thymocytes. This clonotype originated in a human donor. The V call is TRBV6-6, the J call TRBJ2-3; TRBD1 agrees at 7 bases. In DNA form, the CDR3 reads TGTGCCAGCAGTTATAAGCCGGGACAGCAGACAGATACGCAGTATTTT. This translates into CASSYKPGQQTDTQYF.